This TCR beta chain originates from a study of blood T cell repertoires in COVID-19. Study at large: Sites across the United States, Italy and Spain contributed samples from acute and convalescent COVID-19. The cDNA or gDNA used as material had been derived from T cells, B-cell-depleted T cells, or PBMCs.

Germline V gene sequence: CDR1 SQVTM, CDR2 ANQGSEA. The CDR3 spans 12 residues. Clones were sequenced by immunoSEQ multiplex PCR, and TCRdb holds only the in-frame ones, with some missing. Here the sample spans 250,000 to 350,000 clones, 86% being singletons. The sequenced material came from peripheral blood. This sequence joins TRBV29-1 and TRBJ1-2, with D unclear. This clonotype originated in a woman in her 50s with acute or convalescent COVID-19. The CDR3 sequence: CRGGDLNYGYTF. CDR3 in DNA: TGCAGGGGTGGTGACTTAAACTATGGCTACACCTTC.